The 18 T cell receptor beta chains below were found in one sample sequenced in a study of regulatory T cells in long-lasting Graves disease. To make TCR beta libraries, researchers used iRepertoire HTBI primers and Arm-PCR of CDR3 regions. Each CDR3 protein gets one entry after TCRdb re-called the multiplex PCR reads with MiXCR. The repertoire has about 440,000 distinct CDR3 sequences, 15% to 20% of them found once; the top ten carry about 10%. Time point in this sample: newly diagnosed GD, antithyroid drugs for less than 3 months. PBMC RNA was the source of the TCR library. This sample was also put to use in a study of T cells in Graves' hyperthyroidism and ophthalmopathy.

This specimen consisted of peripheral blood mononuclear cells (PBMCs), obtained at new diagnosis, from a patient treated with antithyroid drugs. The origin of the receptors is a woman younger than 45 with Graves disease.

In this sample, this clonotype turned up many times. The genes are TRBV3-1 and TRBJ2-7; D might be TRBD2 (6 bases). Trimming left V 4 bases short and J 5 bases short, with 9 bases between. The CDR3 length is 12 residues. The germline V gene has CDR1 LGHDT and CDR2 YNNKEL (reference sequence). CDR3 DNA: TGTGCCAGCAGCCCAGGAGGGAACGAGCAGTACTTC. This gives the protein CASSPGGNEQYF.

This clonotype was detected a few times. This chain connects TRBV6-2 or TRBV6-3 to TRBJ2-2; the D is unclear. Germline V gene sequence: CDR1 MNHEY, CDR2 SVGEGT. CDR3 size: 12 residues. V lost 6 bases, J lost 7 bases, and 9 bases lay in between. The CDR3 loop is CASSPRSGELFF. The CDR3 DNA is TGTGCCAGCAGCCCCAGGAGCGGGGAGCTGTTTTTT.

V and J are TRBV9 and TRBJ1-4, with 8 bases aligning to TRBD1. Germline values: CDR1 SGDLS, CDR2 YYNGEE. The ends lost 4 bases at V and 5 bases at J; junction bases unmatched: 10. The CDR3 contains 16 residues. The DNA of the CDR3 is TGTGCCAGCAGCCCCGCCGGACAGGGCTGGAATGAAAAACTGTTTTTT. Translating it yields CASSPAGQGWNEKLFF. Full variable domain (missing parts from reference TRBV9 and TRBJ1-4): DSGVTQTPKHLITATGQRVTLRCSPRSGDLSVYWYQQSLDQGLQFLIQYYNGEERAKGNILERFSAQQFPDLHSELNLSSLELGDSALYFCASSPAGQGWNEKLFFGSGTQLSVL.

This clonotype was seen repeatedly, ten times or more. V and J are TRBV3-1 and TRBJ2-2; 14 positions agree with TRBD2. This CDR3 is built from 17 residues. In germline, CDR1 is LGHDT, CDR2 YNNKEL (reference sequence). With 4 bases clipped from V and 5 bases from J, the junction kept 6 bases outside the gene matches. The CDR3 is CASSRGTSGSYTGELFF. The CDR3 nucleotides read TGTGCCAGCAGCCGAGGGACTAGCGGGAGTTATACCGGGGAGCTGTTTTTT.

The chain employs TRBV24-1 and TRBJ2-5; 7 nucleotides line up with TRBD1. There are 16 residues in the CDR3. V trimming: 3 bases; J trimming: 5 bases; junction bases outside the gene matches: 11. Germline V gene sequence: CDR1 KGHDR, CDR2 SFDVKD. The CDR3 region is CATSDPGTAGVETQYF. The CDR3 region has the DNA TGTGCCACCAGTGATCCCGGGACAGCAGGAGTGGAGACCCAGTACTTC.

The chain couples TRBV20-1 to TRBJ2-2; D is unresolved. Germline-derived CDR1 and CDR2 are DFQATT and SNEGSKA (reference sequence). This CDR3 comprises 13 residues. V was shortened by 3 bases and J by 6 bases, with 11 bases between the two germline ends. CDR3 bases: TGCAGTGCTAGTGGCGGTTCCCCCGGGGAGCTGTTTTTT. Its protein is CSASGGSPGELFF.

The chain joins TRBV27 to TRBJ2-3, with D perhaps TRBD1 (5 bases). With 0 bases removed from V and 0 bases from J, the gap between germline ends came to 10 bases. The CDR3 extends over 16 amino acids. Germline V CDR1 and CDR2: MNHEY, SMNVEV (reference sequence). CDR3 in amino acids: CASSLSMGPSTDTQYF. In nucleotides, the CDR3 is TGTGCCAGCAGTTTATCGATGGGGCCCAGCACAGATACGCAGTATTTT.

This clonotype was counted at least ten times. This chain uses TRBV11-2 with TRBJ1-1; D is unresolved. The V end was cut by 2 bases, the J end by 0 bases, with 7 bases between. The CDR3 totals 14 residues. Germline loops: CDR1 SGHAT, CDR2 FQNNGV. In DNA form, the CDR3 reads TGTGCCAGCAGCTTAAGTTCGGTGAACACTGAAGCTTTCTTT. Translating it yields CASSLSSVNTEAFF.

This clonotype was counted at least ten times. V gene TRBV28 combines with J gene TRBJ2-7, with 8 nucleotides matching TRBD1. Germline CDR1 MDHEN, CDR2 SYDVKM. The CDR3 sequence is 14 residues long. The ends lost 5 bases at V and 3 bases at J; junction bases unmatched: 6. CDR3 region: CASSPQGARYEQYF. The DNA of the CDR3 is TGTGCCAGCAGTCCCCAGGGGGCCCGCTACGAGCAGTACTTC.

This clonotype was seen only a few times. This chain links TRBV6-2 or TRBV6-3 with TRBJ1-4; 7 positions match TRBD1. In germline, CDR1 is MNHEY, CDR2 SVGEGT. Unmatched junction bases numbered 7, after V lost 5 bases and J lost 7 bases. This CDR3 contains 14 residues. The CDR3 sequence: CASSAGTAGEKLFF. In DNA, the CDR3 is TGTGCCAGCAGTGCGGGGACAGCAGGTGAAAAACTGTTTTTT.

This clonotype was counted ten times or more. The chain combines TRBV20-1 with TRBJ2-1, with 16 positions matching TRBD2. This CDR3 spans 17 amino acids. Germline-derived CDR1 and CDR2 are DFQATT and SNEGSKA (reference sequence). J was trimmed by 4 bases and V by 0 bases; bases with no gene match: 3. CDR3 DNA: TGCAGTGCTAGAGATCGGGGACTAGCGGGAGGGTACAATGAGCAGTTCTTC. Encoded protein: CSARDRGLAGGYNEQFF.

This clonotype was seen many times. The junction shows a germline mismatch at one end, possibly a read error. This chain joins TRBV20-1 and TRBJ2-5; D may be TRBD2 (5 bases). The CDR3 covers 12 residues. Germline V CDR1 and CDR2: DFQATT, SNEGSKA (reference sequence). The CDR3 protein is CSTRDGKETQYF. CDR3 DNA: TGCAGTACTAGAGACGGAAAAGAGACCCAGTACTTC.

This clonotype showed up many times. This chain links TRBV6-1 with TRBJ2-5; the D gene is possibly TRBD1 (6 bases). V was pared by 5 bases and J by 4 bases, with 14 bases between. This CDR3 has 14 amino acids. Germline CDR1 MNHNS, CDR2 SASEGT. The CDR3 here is CASSKDRRRETQYF. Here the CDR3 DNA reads TGTGCCAGCAGTAAAGACAGGAGGAGAGAGACCCAGTACTTC.

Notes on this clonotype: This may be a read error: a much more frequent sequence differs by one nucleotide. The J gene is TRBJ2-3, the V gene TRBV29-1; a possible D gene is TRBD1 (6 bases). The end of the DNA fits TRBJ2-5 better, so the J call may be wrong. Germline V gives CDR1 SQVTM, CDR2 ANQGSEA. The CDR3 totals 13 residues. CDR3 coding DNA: TGCAGCGTTGAAATGGGGGCTCAAGAGAACCAGTACTTC. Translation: CSVEMGAQENQYF.

CDR3 nucleotide sequence: TGTGCCAGCAGCTTTAGACTAGCGGGAGGGCCTGTTATAACGCAGTATTTT. Its protein is CASSFRLAGGPVITQYF. J is TRBJ2-3 and V is TRBV7-2, with 14 positions matching TRBD2. In germline, CDR1 is SGHTA, CDR2 FQGNSA. With 3 bases clipped from V and 9 bases from J, the junction kept 11 bases outside the gene matches. CDR3 length equals 17 residues. The variable domain in full, completed from reference TRBV7-2 and TRBJ2-3, reads GAGVSQSPSNKVTEKGKDVELRCDPISGHTALYWYRQSLGQGLEFLIYFQGNSAPDKSGLPSDRFSAERTGGSVSTLTIQRTQQEDSAVYLCASSFRLAGGPVITQYFGPGTRLTVL.

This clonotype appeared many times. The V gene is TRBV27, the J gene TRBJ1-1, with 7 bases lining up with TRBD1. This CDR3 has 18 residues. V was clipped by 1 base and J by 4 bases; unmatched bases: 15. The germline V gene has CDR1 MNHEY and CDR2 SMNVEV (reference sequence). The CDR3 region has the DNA TGTGCCAGCAGTTTATTTATACCGGGACAGCATGGAGGCACTGAAGCTTTCTTT. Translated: CASSLFIPGQHGGTEAFF.

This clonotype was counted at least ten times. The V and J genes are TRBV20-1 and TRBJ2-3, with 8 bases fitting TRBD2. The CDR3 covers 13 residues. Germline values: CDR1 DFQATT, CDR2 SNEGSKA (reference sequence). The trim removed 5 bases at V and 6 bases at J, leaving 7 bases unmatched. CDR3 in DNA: TGCAGTGCTGGCCTAAGCGGGAGTGATACGCAGTATTTT. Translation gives CSAGLSGSDTQYF.

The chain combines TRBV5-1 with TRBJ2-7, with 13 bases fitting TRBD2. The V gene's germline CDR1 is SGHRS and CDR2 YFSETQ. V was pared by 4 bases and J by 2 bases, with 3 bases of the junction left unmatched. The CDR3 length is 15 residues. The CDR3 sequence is CASSRTSGRPYEQYF. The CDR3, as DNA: TGCGCCAGCAGCCGGACTAGCGGGAGACCCTACGAGCAGTACTTC.